This T cell receptor (beta chain) was recorded in a study of identical twins. Study-wide results and caveats: Where beta out-of-frame sequences were concerned, excess twin sharing was weaker. One should note that invariant MAIT and iNKT cells could partly confound zero-insertion analyses.

Germline CDR1 and CDR2: SNHLY and FYNNEI. The CDR3 covers 14 residues. With V trimmed by 6 bases and J by 4 bases, 3 bases remained unmatched. Addition of a universal primer site occurred through template switching, and cDNA carried unique molecular identifiers. Each CDR3 protein gets one entry after TCRdb re-called the 5' RACE reads with MiXCR. The repertoire consists of about 890,000 distinct CDR3 sequences, with 9% to 15% occurring once and the leading ten covering around 1.6%. Comment on this clonotype: Its antigen is still unknown.

Donors uniformly comprised healthy Caucasians. The same sample was also studied in work on yellow fever vaccine responses in identical twins.

The specimen sequenced was PBMCs. This chain joins TRBV2 and TRBJ2-5, with TRBD2 matching 12 bases. This TCR derives from a woman aged 18 to 35 in good health. In DNA, the CDR3 is TGTGCCAGCAGGAAGGGACTAGCGGGAGAGACCCAGTACTTC. Translation gives CASRKGLAGETQYF.